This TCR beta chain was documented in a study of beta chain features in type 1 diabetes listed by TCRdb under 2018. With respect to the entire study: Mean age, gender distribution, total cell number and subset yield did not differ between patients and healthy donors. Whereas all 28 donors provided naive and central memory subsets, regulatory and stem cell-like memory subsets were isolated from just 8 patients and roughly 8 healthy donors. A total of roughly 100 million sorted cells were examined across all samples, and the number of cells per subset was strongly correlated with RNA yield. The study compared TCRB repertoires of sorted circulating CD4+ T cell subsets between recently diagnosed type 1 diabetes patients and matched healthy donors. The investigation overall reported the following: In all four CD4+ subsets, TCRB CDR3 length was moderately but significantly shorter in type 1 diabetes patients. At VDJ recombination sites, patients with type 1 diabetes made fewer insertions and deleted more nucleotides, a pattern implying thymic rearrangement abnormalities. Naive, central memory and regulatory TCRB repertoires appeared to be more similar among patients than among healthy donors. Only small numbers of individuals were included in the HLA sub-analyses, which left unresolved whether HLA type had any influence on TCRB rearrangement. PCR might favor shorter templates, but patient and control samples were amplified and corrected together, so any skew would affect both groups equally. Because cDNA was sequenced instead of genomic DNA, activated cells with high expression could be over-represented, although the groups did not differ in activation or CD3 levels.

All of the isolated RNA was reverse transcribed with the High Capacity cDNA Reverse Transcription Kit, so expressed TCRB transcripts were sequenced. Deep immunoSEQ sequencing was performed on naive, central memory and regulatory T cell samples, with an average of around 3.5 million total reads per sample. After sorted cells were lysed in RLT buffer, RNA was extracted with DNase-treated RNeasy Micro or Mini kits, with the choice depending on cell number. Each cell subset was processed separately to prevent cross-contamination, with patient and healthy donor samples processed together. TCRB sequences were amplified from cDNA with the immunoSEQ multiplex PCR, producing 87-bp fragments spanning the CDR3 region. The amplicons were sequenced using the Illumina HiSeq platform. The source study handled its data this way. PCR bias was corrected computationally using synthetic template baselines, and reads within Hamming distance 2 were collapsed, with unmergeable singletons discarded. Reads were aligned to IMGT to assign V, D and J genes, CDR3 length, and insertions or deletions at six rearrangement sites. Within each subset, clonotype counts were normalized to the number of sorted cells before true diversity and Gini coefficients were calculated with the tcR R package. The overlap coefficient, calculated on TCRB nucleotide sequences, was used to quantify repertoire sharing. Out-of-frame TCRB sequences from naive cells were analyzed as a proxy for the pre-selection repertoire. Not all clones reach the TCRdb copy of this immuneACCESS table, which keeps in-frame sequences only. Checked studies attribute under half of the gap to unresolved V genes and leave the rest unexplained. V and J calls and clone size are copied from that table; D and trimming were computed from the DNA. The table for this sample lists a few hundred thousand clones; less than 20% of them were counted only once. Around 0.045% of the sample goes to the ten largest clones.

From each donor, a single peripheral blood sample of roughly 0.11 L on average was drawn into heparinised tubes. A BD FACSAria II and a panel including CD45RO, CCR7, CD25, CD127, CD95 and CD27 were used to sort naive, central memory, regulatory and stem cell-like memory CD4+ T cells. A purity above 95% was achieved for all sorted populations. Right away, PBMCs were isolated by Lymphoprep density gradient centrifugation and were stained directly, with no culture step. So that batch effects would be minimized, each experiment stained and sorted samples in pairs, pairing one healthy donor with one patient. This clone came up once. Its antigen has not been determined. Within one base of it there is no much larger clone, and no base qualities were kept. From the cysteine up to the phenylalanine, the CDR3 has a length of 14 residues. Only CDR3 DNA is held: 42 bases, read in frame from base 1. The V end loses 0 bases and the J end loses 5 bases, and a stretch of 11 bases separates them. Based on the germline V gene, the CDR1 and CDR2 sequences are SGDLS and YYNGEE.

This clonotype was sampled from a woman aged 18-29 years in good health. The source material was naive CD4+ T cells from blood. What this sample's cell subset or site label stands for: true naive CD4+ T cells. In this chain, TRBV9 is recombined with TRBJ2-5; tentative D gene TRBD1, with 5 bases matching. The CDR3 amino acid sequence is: CASSVVGAGETQYF. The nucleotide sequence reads TGTGCCAGCAGCGTAGTAGGGGCAGGGGAGACCCAGTACTTC.